These T cell receptor beta chains were read from a single sample in a study of cytomegalovirus exposure and HLA in healthy donors. Repertoires were generated with immunoSEQ multiplex PCR, while TCRdb's copy carries only in-frame clones and drops some. The sample carries under 250,000 clones, around 81% recorded once. Input material: PBMCs. These receptors all stem from a woman in her fifties or sixties in good health and CMV-seropositive. Both conserved end residues are part of each CDR3. Each record gives: V gene, J gene, D gene, clone size, CDR3 protein, CDR3 DNA. D genes are given only for firm matches. Size values are once, few and many counts, or a class for expanded clones, and some rows have none.

v_call: TRBV6-5; j_call: TRBJ2-7; d_call: NA; clone_size: NA; cdr3_aa: CASTAGNAYEQYF; cdr3_nt: TGTGCCAGCACTGCGGGTAACGCCTACGAGCAGTACTTC
v_call: TRBV5-4; j_call: TRBJ2-5; d_call: TRBD1; clone_size: few; cdr3_aa: CASSERTGGQETQYF; cdr3_nt: TGTGCCAGCAGCGAAAGGACAGGGGGCCAAGAGACCCAGTACTTC
v_call: TRBV7-9; j_call: TRBJ2-7; d_call: TRBD2; clone_size: once; cdr3_aa: CASSLRGPSGSYEQYF; cdr3_nt: TGTGCCAGCAGCCTACGAGGGCCTAGCGGATCCTACGAGCAGTACTTC
v_call: TRBV6-4; j_call: TRBJ2-1; d_call: TRBD2; clone_size: NA; cdr3_aa: CASRYSGAYNEQFF; cdr3_nt: TGTGCCAGCAGGTATAGCGGGGCCTACAATGAGCAGTTCTTC
v_call: TRBV2; j_call: TRBJ1-5; d_call: TRBD1; clone_size: few; cdr3_aa: CASSGADRGQPQHF; cdr3_nt: TGTGCCAGCAGTGGGGCAGACAGGGGACAGCCCCAGCATTTT
v_call: TRBV5-8; j_call: TRBJ2-4; d_call: NA; clone_size: once; cdr3_aa: CASSLTGRDIQYF; cdr3_nt: TGTGCCAGCAGCTTGACAGGGCGGGACATTCAGTACTTC
v_call: TRBV18; j_call: TRBJ1-4; d_call: NA; clone_size: NA; cdr3_aa: CASSRFSGTTNEKLFF; cdr3_nt: TGTGCCAGCTCACGTTTTTCCGGGACAACTAATGAAAAACTGTTTTTT
v_call: TRBV6-1; j_call: TRBJ1-2; d_call: TRBD1; clone_size: NA; cdr3_aa: CASSEAQGNGYTF; cdr3_nt: TGTGCCAGCAGTGAAGCACAGGGGAATGGCTACACCTTC
v_call: TRBV7-3; j_call: TRBJ2-1; d_call: TRBD1; clone_size: NA; cdr3_aa: CASSPRTGSYNEQFF; cdr3_nt: TGTGCCAGCAGTCCCCGGACAGGTTCCTACAATGAGCAGTTCTTC
v_call: TRBV5-1; j_call: TRBJ2-1; d_call: TRBD1; clone_size: once; cdr3_aa: CASSLGDRAYNEQFF; cdr3_nt: TGCGCCAGCAGCTTGGGGGACAGGGCTTACAATGAGCAGTTCTTC
v_call: TRBV9; j_call: TRBJ1-1; d_call: NA; clone_size: few; cdr3_aa: CASSVGGGSTEAFF; cdr3_nt: TGTGCCAGCAGCGTAGGGGGGGGGAGTACTGAAGCTTTCTTT
v_call: TRBV19; j_call: TRBJ2-3; d_call: NA; clone_size: NA; cdr3_aa: CASSTGTVPRSDTQYF; cdr3_nt: TGTGCCAGTAGTACCGGGACTGTACCACGATCAGATACGCAGTATTTT
v_call: TRBV5-1; j_call: TRBJ2-5; d_call: NA; clone_size: NA; cdr3_aa: CASSFSGLETQYF; cdr3_nt: TGCGCCAGCAGCTTTTCAGGTCTAGAGACCCAGTACTTC
v_call: TRBV9; j_call: TRBJ1-4; d_call: TRBD1; clone_size: NA; cdr3_aa: CASSVDSGQGGEKLFF; cdr3_nt: TGTGCCAGCAGCGTAGATTCGGGACAGGGTGGCGAAAAACTGTTTTTT
v_call: TRBV28; j_call: TRBJ1-2; d_call: TRBD1; clone_size: NA; cdr3_aa: CASSLSGTGFNYGYTF; cdr3_nt: TGTGCCAGCAGTTTGTCGGGGACAGGTTTCAACTATGGCTACACCTTC
v_call: TRBV27; j_call: TRBJ2-3; d_call: NA; clone_size: NA; cdr3_aa: CASAHTGTDTQYF; cdr3_nt: TGTGCCAGCGCTCACACCGGGACAGATACGCAGTATTTT
v_call: TRBV5-1; j_call: TRBJ2-2; d_call: NA; clone_size: NA; cdr3_aa: CASSLGAGDTGELFF; cdr3_nt: TGCGCCAGCAGCTTGGGCGCAGGGGACACCGGGGAGCTGTTTTTT
v_call: TRBV2; j_call: TRBJ2-2; d_call: TRBD1; clone_size: NA; cdr3_aa: CASKTDRGLSGELFF; cdr3_nt: TGTGCCAGCAAAACGGACAGGGGGCTTAGCGGGGAGCTGTTTTTT
v_call: TRBV5-4; j_call: TRBJ2-6; d_call: TRBD1; clone_size: NA; cdr3_aa: CASSLDWGTGGANVLTF; cdr3_nt: TGTGCCAGCAGCTTAGATTGGGGGACAGGCGGGGCCAACGTCCTGACTTTC
v_call: TRBV28; j_call: TRBJ1-2; d_call: TRBD1; clone_size: NA; cdr3_aa: CASTSDRADGYTF; cdr3_nt: TGTGCCAGCACCTCGGACAGGGCCGATGGCTACACCTTC